The present TCR beta chain was sequenced within a study of shared clonotypes between healthy human individuals. Study at large: Three plates each covered CD4 naive and memory; CD8 naive two, CD8 memory one. Study-level results: Naive CD4 clonotypes were shared across a handful of donors at around 5%. Non-shared clonotypes showed lower generation probabilities than clonotypes common to all four donors.

This clone was seen a single time. What it binds is not known. Data came from immunoSEQ multiplex PCR; TCRdb stores just in-frame clones and leaves some out. The repertoire holds fewer than 800,000 clones, under 95% seen once, with about 24% in the top ten. Selected positively for CCR7 and CD45RO-negative, naive CD8 cells excluded terminally differentiated effector memory CD45RA+ cells. The study drew all its donors from Caucasian adults living in Nashville, Tennessee. The V end was cut by 5 bases, the J end by 5 bases, with 15 bases between. Looked up from germline, CDR1 is MDHEN and CDR2 is SYDVKM. The CDR3 has 14 amino acids.

Sequencing was done on a sample of naive CD8+ T cells sorted from blood. The chain carries TRBV28 and TRBJ2-5; D call uncertain. The origin of this receptor is a man aged 30-40 years in good health. The CDR3 DNA reads as TGTGCCAGCAGTCCATACAGCATTAAGGAGACCCAGTACTTC. It codes for CASSPYSIKETQYF.